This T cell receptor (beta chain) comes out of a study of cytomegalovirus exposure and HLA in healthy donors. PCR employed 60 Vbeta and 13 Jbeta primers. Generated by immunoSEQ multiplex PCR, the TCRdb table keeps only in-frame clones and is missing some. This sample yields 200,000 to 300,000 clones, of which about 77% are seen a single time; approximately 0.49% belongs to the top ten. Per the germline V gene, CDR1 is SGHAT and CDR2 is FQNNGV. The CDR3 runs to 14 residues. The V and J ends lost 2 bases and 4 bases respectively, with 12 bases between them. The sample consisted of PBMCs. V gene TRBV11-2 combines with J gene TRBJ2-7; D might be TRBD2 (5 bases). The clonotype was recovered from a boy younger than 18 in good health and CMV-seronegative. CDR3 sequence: CASSLLGLPYEQYF. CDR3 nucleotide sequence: TGTGCCAGCAGCTTATTAGGACTGCCTTACGAGCAGTACTTC.